These 29 T cell receptor beta chains share one sample of origin, sequenced in a study of B cell selection in AIRE deficiency. The assay was immunoSEQ multiplex PCR, and TCRdb's table has in-frame clones only and misses some. This sample has tens of thousands of clones, with more than 95% found just once. Sorting defined conventional CD4 T cells as CD4+CD127+. The material sequenced was conventional CD4+ T cells sorted from PBMCs. These receptors all stem from a human donor with AIRE deficiency.

Regarding this clone: The junction shows a germline mismatch at one end, possibly a read error. The rearrangement links TRBV11-3 to TRBJ2-7; possible D gene TRBD1, 5 bases. Germline lookup yields CDR1 SGHNT and CDR2 YENEEA. The length of the CDR3 is 15 residues. CDR3 sequence reads: CASSLAASRGYEQYF. The CDR3, as DNA: TGTGCCAGCAGCTTAGCAGCCAGTAGGGGCTACGAGCAGTACTTT.

The V call is TRBV6-1, the J call TRBJ2-3; TRBD1 agrees at 10 bases. CDR3 size: 15 residues. Germline CDR1 reads MNHNS; CDR2 reads SASEGT. V shed 3 bases and J 5 bases; nucleotides not matched to a gene: 5. The CDR3: CASSDKGTGVDTQYF. CDR3 sequence (DNA): TGTGCCAGCAGTGATAAAGGGACAGGGGTAGATACGCAGTATTTT.

A note on this clone: Because it lacks the conserved phenylalanine or tryptophan at the end, this CDR3 is likely a read error. The V gene is TRBV6-6, the J gene TRBJ1-6; TRBD1 might be the D (6 bases). The CDR3 is made up of 14 amino acids. Germline CDR1 and CDR2: MNHNY and SVGAGI (reference sequence). V lost 8 bases, J lost 7 bases, and 15 bases lay in between. This CDR3 reads CASRKRTANSPLHL. The CDR3 DNA sequence: TGTGCCAGCCGTAAGAGGACAGCCAATTCACCCCTCCACCTT.

The V call is TRBV6-6, the J call TRBJ1-1, with 11 bases fitting TRBD1. This CDR3 has 16 amino acids. The V segment lost 9 bases and the J segment 6 bases; nucleotides outside the gene matches: 15. From germline, CDR1 is MNHNY and CDR2 SVGAGI (reference sequence). CDR3 protein: CASFPRAGQGGSEAFF. The CDR3 DNA reads as TGTGCCAGTTTTCCCAGGGCGGGACAGGGGGGCTCTGAAGCTTTCTTT.

This chain joins TRBV29-1 and TRBJ1-4; TRBD1 might be the D (5 bases). The CDR3 has 14 amino acids. CDR1 is SQVTM, CDR2 ANQGSEA, per germline. Trimming left V 7 bases short and J 8 bases short, with 20 bases between. CDR3 protein: CSADWGDGGEKLFF. Here the CDR3 DNA reads TGCAGCGCTGATTGGGGGGACGGGGGAGAAAAACTGTTTTTT. The whole variable domain, remainder taken from reference TRBV29-1 and TRBJ1-4, is SAVISQKPSRDICQRGTSLTIQCQVDSQVTMMFWYRQQPGQSLTLIATANQGSEATYESGFVIDKFPISRPNLTFSTLTVSNMSPEDSSIYLCSADWGDGGEKLFFGSGTQLSVL.

The V gene is TRBV2, the J gene TRBJ2-7; 8 nucleotides agree with TRBD2. The CDR3 is 13 residues long. V lost 7 bases to trimming and J lost 3 bases; unmatched junction nucleotides: 5. CDR1 is SNHLY, CDR2 FYNNEI, per germline. The CDR3 is CASTGGLDYEQYF. For the CDR3, the DNA is TGTGCCAGCACCGGGGGACTAGACTACGAGCAGTACTTC.

The chain links TRBV7-2 to TRBJ2-1; D might be TRBD2 (6 bases). Germline-derived CDR1 and CDR2 are SGHTA and FQGNSA. This CDR3 has 15 residues. Trimming took 1 base from V and 0 from J, leaving 7 bases between them. The CDR3 nucleotides are TGTGCCAGCAGCTTAGTGGGGGGCTCCTACAATGAGCAGTTCTTC. Translation: CASSLVGGSYNEQFF. Complete variable domain (other parts from reference TRBV7-2 and TRBJ2-1): GAGVSQSPSNKVTEKGKDVELRCDPISGHTALYWYRQSLGQGLEFLIYFQGNSAPDKSGLPSDRFSAERTGGSVSTLTIQRTQQEDSAVYLCASSLVGGSYNEQFFGPGTRLTVL.

The chain has TRBV5-6 and TRBJ1-1; D is undetermined. This CDR3 is built from 15 residues. CDR1 SGHDT and CDR2 YYEEEE come from the germline V gene. The V and J ends lost 5 bases and 5 bases respectively, with 19 bases between them. The CDR3 reads CASSSRRRLWTEAFF. The CDR3 DNA reads TGTGCCAGCAGTTCGCGCCGCCGGTTGTGGACTGAAGCTTTCTTT.

The chain has TRBV5-6 and TRBJ1-2; TRBD1 matches at 7 bases. Germline CDR1 and CDR2: SGHDT and YYEEEE. V was clipped by 0 bases and J by 2 bases; unmatched bases: 4. The CDR3 sequence is 15 residues long. The CDR3 loop is CASSLAETGNYGYTF. The CDR3 DNA sequence: TGTGCCAGCAGCTTGGCCGAGACAGGGAACTATGGCTACACCTTC.

V and J are TRBV28 and TRBJ2-7; D is unclear. This CDR3 region has 11 residues. CDR1 is MDHEN and CDR2 is SYDVKM in the germline V gene. V was clipped by 6 bases and J by 6 bases, with 9 bases between them. The CDR3 DNA follows: TGTGCCAGCAGCCTGTCTGGCGAGCAGTACTTC. Protein product: CASSLSGEQYF.

This rearrangement joins TRBV5-1 to TRBJ2-7; 10 bases are shared with TRBD2. The CDR3 length is 19 residues. V lost 0 bases, J lost 0 bases, and 12 bases stayed unmatched. The germline V gene encodes CDR1 SGHRS and CDR2 YFSETQ. The CDR3 loop is CASSLGRTEAGGLSYEQYF. DNA of the CDR3: TGCGCCAGCAGCTTGGGCCGGACCGAAGCGGGAGGGCTCTCCTACGAGCAGTACTTC.

The J gene is TRBJ2-1, the V gene TRBV5-1, with D maybe TRBD1 (5 bases). The CDR3 consists of 15 residues. Germline V gene data show CDR1 as SGHRS and CDR2 as YFSETQ. Trimming removed 0 bases at V and 9 bases at J, with 16 bases between. The CDR3 spells CASSLAGPFSLEQFF. The CDR3 DNA follows: TGCGCCAGCAGCTTGGCAGGGCCCTTTTCCCTTGAGCAGTTCTTC.

This chain uses TRBV6-1 with TRBJ1-3; D call uncertain. The CDR3 is made up of 11 amino acids. Germline V gene data show CDR1 as MNHNS and CDR2 as SASEGT. V was cut by 7 bases and J by 4 bases, with 5 bases left in between. The CDR3 here is CASTKGNTIYF. CDR3 DNA sequence: TGTGCCAGCACCAAGGGAAACACCATATATTTT.

V and J are TRBV4-1 and TRBJ2-3; the match to TRBD1 covers 7 bases. With V trimmed by 4 bases and J by 6 bases, 13 bases remained unmatched. The CDR3 runs to 16 residues. The germline V gene has CDR1 MGHRA and CDR2 YSYEKL. CDR3 region: CASSLRAAGGSDTQYF. The CDR3 DNA reads TGCGCCAGCAGCCTTCGCGCGGCAGGGGGTTCGGATACGCAGTATTTT.

The CDR3 protein is CASSPRRTSGVTPETQYF. The DNA for the CDR3 is TGTGCCAGCAGCCCACGCCGGACTAGCGGAGTTACTCCGGAGACCCAGTACTTC. V and J are TRBV4-2 and TRBJ2-5; TRBD2 matches at 10 bases. Germline loops: CDR1 LGHNA, CDR2 YNFKEQ. Losses at the gene ends were 4 bases for V and 5 bases for J; bases not matched to a gene: 16. The CDR3 is 18 residues long.

This clone came up once. The gene calls are TRBV29-1 and TRBJ2-5; D is unclear. The CDR3 has 11 amino acids. CDR1 is SQVTM and CDR2 is ANQGSEA in the germline V gene. Between the trimmed V and J ends, which lost 0 bases and 5 bases, there was a span of 4 bases. CDR3 in DNA: TGCAGCGTTGAAGATCCGGAGACCCAGTACTTC. It codes for CSVEDPETQYF. Together with reference TRBV29-1 and TRBJ2-5, the CDR3 gives the full variable domain: SAVISQKPSRDICQRGTSLTIQCQVDSQVTMMFWYRQQPGQSLTLIATANQGSEATYESGFVIDKFPISRPNLTFSTLTVSNMSPEDSSIYLCSVEDPETQYFGPGTRLLVL.

This chain joins TRBV6-5 and TRBJ2-7; TRBD2 is a possible D gene (5 bases). Trimming removed 4 bases from V and 3 bases from J, with 10 bases in between. Germline CDR1 MNHEY, CDR2 SVGAGI. The CDR3 has 13 residues. The CDR3 reads CASSFRGHYEQYF. In DNA form, the CDR3 reads TGTGCCAGCAGTTTTCGGGGTCACTACGAGCAGTACTTC.

The chain links TRBV4-3 to TRBJ2-2; 7 nucleotides agree with TRBD1. Germline lookup yields CDR1 LGHNA and CDR2 YSLEER. Trimming at V came to 1 base and at J to 4 bases, leaving 6 bases not matched to a gene. The CDR3 runs 16 residues. The CDR3: CASSQGLGGLTGELFF. The CDR3 nucleotides read TGCGCCAGCAGCCAAGGTTTAGGGGGCCTCACCGGGGAGCTGTTTTTT.

J is TRBJ2-7 and V is TRBV7-2, with 8 bases matching TRBD1. The V segment lost 1 base and the J segment 3 bases; nucleotides outside the gene matches: 5. The length of the CDR3 is 15 residues. In germline, CDR1 is SGHTA, CDR2 FQGNSA. The CDR3 spells CASSLDLTGGYEQYF. The CDR3 coding sequence is TGTGCCAGCAGCTTAGATCTAACAGGGGGCTACGAGCAGTACTTC.

The rearrangement joins TRBV7-2 to TRBJ2-2; D not resolved. The germline gives CDR1 SGHTA, CDR2 FQGNSA. This CDR3 is 15 amino acids long. V lost 1 base to trimming and J lost 8 bases, with 14 bases between them. DNA for the CDR3: TGTGCCAGCAGCTTAGAAGGTCCTGGTGTTGGGGAGCTGTTTTTT. Its translation is CASSLEGPGVGELFF. The entire variable domain, with the rest obtained from reference TRBV7-2 and TRBJ2-2, is as follows: GAGVSQSPSNKVTEKGKDVELRCDPISGHTALYWYRQSLGQGLEFLIYFQGNSAPDKSGLPSDRFSAERTGGSVSTLTIQRTQQEDSAVYLCASSLEGPGVGELFFGEGSRLTVL.

CDR3: CASRHYGLGYEQYF. The CDR3 DNA is TGTGCCAGCAGACACTACGGGTTGGGCTACGAGCAGTACTTC. The chain has TRBV28 and TRBJ2-7; D gene unclear. Germline lookup yields CDR1 MDHEN and CDR2 SYDVKM. Trimming pared 6 bases from V and 3 bases from J, leaving 15 bases between. CDR3 length equals 14 residues.

This chain connects TRBV5-1 to TRBJ2-3; a possible D gene is TRBD2 (6 bases). Germline assignment: CDR1 SGHRS and CDR2 YFSETQ. The CDR3 has 15 amino acids. V gave up 6 bases and J gave up 6 bases, with 20 bases separating them. CDR3 loop: CASMEGSSQEDTQYF. DNA of the CDR3: TGCGCCAGCATGGAGGGGAGTTCGCAGGAGGATACGCAGTATTTT.

The J gene is TRBJ2-6, the V gene TRBV5-6, with 7 bases that match TRBD1. The CDR3 is made up of 16 amino acids. Trimming cost V 0 bases and J 3 bases; bases outside gene matches: 3. The V gene's germline CDR1 is SGHDT and CDR2 YYEEEE. The CDR3 nucleotides are TGTGCCAGCAGCTTGGGGCGGACAGGTGGGGCCAACGTCCTGACTTTC. Translating gives CASSLGRTGGANVLTF.

The chain couples TRBV6-5 to TRBJ2-2; D possibly matches TRBD1 or TRBD2 (6 bases each). The CDR3 is 13 residues long. The germline CDR1 and CDR2 sequences are MNHEY and SVGAGI. V dropped 5 bases and J dropped 7 bases, with 11 bases sitting between them. The CDR3, as DNA: TGTGCCAGCAGTGGGGGGCGCGTCGGGGAGCTGTTTTTT. Encoded protein: CASSGGRVGELFF.

V and J are TRBV7-1 and TRBJ1-5; tentative D call: TRBD1 (5 bases). TRBV7-1 is assigned to the ORF class and has an uncertain function. The CDR3 spans 13 residues. The V and J ends lost 5 bases and 6 bases respectively, with 11 bases between them. The CDR3: CASSIGAGQPQHF. In nucleotides, the CDR3 is TGTGCCAGCAGCATAGGGGCGGGTCAGCCCCAGCATTTT.

The chain employs TRBV7-9 and TRBJ2-7; tentatively, D is TRBD2 (5 bases). Per germline, CDR1 SEHNR and CDR2 FQNEAQ (reference sequence). The CDR3 is 15 residues long. V was shortened by 2 bases and J by 2 bases, with 13 bases between the two germline ends. This CDR3 reads CASSLYSVVPYEQYF. CDR3 nucleotides: TGTGCCAGCAGCTTATATAGCGTAGTACCCTACGAGCAGTACTTC. The full variable domain, completed using reference TRBV7-9 and TRBJ2-7, is DTGVSQNPRHKITKRGQNVTFRCDPISEHNRLYWYRQTLGQGPEFLTYFQNEAQLEKSRLLSDRFSAERPKGSFSTLEIQRTEQGDSAMYLCASSLYSVVPYEQYFGPGTRLTVT.

CDR3 residues: CASINPGGGEQFF. In DNA, the CDR3 is TGTGCCAGCATCAACCCGGGGGGTGGTGAGCAGTTCTTC. The rearrangement uses TRBV27 and TRBJ2-1; TRBD2 agrees at 7 bases. CDR3 length: 13 residues. V was clipped by 7 bases and J by 9 bases; unmatched bases: 9. Germline V lookup: CDR1 MNHEY, CDR2 SMNVEV (reference sequence).

The V and J genes are TRBV10-3 and TRBJ2-3; TRBD2 matches at 11 bases. The germline V gene has CDR1 ENHRY and CDR2 SYGVKD. The CDR3 sequence is 16 residues long. Losses at the gene ends were 7 bases for V and 0 bases for J; bases not matched to a gene: 6. The CDR3 DNA follows: TGTGCCATCACTTCACGACTAGCGGGGAGCACAGATACGCAGTATTTT. It translates to CAITSRLAGSTDTQYF.

The chain recombines TRBV30 with TRBJ1-2, with 7 bases identical to TRBD1. V dropped 0 bases and J dropped 3; count of bases not matched to a gene: 4. Germline CDR1 and CDR2: GTSNPN and SVGIG (reference sequence). The length of the CDR3 is 14 residues. The CDR3 sequence is CAWSVLQGYYGYTF. The CDR3 nucleotides are TGTGCCTGGAGTGTACTACAGGGGTACTATGGCTACACCTTC.